Below, 14 T cell receptor beta chains from the same sample are listed, as sequenced in a study of OX40 agonist ivuxolimab in advanced cancers. Sequencing used immunoSEQ multiplex PCR; TCRdb keeps in-frame clones, though not all of them. Counted here are over 10,000 clones, 65% to 70% occurring once; the ten biggest clones make up under 30%. Sequenced material: CD4+ or CD8+ T cells sorted from blood, taken in a trial of the OX40 agonist ivuxolimab. These receptors all stem from an adult with an advanced solid tumor such as melanoma, head and neck, liver or kidney cancer.

As for this clone: This sequence is one base from a far larger clone and is likely a read error. V is TRBV5-1 and J is TRBJ2-7, with D possibly called TRBD1 or TRBD2 (5 bases each). V lost 4 bases and J lost 2, with 19 bases in between. There are 16 residues in the CDR3. The germline gives CDR1 SGHRS, CDR2 YFSETQ. DNA of the CDR3: TGCGCCAGCAGCGAGAGTAGCGAGAGAGGGGCCTACGAGCAGTACTTC. Its translation: CASSESSERGAYEQYF.

This clone was counted a few times. The rearrangement joins TRBV28 to TRBJ1-1; D unclear. V lost 1 base and J 0 bases, leaving 6 bases between the germline ends. Germline values: CDR1 MDHEN, CDR2 SYDVKM. The CDR3 spans 14 residues. The CDR3 is CASSLFVVNTEAFF. CDR3 sequence (DNA): TGTGCCAGCAGTTTATTTGTAGTGAACACTGAAGCTTTCTTT. Full variable domain (rest looked up from reference TRBV28 and TRBJ1-1): DVKVTQSSRYLVKRTGEKVFLECVQDMDHENMFWYRQDPGLGLRLIYFSYDVKMKEKGDIPEGYSVSREKKERFSLILESASTNQTSMYLCASSLFVVNTEAFFGQGTRLTVV.

The chain has TRBV19 and TRBJ1-5; 9 positions match TRBD1. The V gene end was trimmed by 2 bases and the J gene end by 3 bases; junction bases not matched to a gene: 8. CDR3 length equals 17 residues. Germline V lookup: CDR1 LNHDA, CDR2 SQIVND (reference sequence). CDR3 DNA: TGTGCCAGTAGTATAATACCGGGACAGGGATACAATCAGCCCCAGCATTTT. This translates into CASSIIPGQGYNQPQHF.

This clone was picked up a small number of times. The genes are TRBV19 and TRBJ1-1; no clear D gene. Per germline, CDR1 LNHDA and CDR2 SQIVND (reference sequence). This CDR3 region has 13 residues. Trimming took 6 bases from V and 6 from J, leaving 14 bases between them. The chain's CDR3 is CASRPFSLAEAFF. CDR3 bases: TGTGCCAGTAGGCCCTTTTCTCTGGCTGAAGCTTTCTTT.

The V call is TRBV5-1, the J call TRBJ2-3, with D unclear. Trimming took 0 bases from V and 2 from J, leaving 7 bases between them. In germline, CDR1 is SGHRS, CDR2 YFSETQ. The CDR3 totals 14 residues. CDR3 in DNA: TGCGCCAGCAGCTTGGAAACCCCCACAGATACGCAGTATTTT. Its translation is CASSLETPTDTQYF. Using reference TRBV5-1 and TRBJ2-3 for the parts outside the CDR3, the full variable domain is KAGVTQTPRYLIKTRGQQVTLSCSPISGHRSVSWYQQTPGQGLQFLFEYFSETQRNKGNFPGRFSGRQFSNSRSEMNVSTLELGDSALYLCASSLETPTDTQYFGPGTRLTVL.

This chain joins TRBV5-4 and TRBJ2-5; 12 bases are shared with TRBD2. This CDR3 has 15 residues. V trimming: 4 bases; J trimming: 1 base; junction bases outside the gene matches: 2. Germline CDR1 and CDR2: SGHNT and YYREEE (reference sequence). This chain's CDR3 is CASSMTSGGQETQYF. The CDR3 coding sequence is TGTGCCAGCAGCATGACTAGCGGGGGCCAAGAGACCCAGTACTTC.

This chain joins TRBV4-2 and TRBJ2-7; D unclear. CDR1 is LGHNA and CDR2 is YNFKEQ in the germline V gene. The CDR3 has 12 amino acids. V lost 3 bases and J lost 6, with 9 bases in between. The CDR3 protein is CASSQSVGEQYF. CDR3 coding DNA: TGTGCCAGCAGCCAGAGTGTTGGCGAGCAGTACTTC.

The chain has TRBV19 and TRBJ2-6; D is uncertain. The V gene's germline CDR1 is LNHDA and CDR2 SQIVND (reference sequence). The V and J ends lost 2 bases and 4 bases respectively, with 3 bases between them. The length of the CDR3 is 13 residues. CDR3 region: CASSISGANVLTF. CDR3 bases: TGTGCCAGTAGTATATCAGGGGCCAACGTCCTGACTTTC.

The rearrangement links TRBV27 to TRBJ2-7, with D hard to call. The CDR3 runs to 14 residues. Per the germline V gene, CDR1 is MNHEY and CDR2 is SMNVEV (reference sequence). Trimming left V 6 bases short and J 3 bases short, with 15 bases between. The CDR3 DNA reads as TGTGCCAGCAGGCCCGGGTCACTCAACTACGAGCAGTACTTC. It translates to CASRPGSLNYEQYF.

This chain uses TRBV7-9 with TRBJ2-5, with a possible D match to TRBD2 (6 bases). The V end was cut by 3 bases, the J end by 1 base, with 9 bases between. Germline assignment: CDR1 SEHNR and CDR2 FQNEAQ (reference sequence). The CDR3 runs 14 residues. Here the CDR3 DNA reads TGTGCCAGCAGCTTGAGCGGGCCCCAAGAGACCCAGTACTTC. Translation gives CASSLSGPQETQYF.

The rearrangement uses TRBV4-1 and TRBJ1-1; D call uncertain. V was pared by 0 bases and J by 10 bases, with 12 bases between. The CDR3 sequence is 13 residues long. From germline, CDR1 is MGHRA and CDR2 YSYEKL. CDR3 loop: CASSQDGGFGAFF. In nucleotides, the CDR3 is TGCGCCAGCAGCCAAGATGGAGGGTTTGGAGCTTTCTTT.

This clone was counted a few times. This chain uses TRBV7-9 with TRBJ1-2, with D uncertain. The V gene lost 5 bases and the J gene lost 5 bases, with 15 bases spanning the gap. CDR3 size: 14 residues. CDR1 is SEHNR and CDR2 is FQNEAQ in the germline V gene (reference sequence). The CDR3, as DNA: TGTGCCAGCAGCAGCGAAGGAATTTGGTATGGCTACACCTTC. This sequence encodes CASSSEGIWYGYTF.

This clone has a single count. The chain has TRBV7-3 and TRBJ2-1; no clear D gene. The CDR3 has 14 residues. Germline V gene sequence: CDR1 SGHTA, CDR2 FQGTGA. V gave up 5 bases and J gave up 9 bases, with 17 bases separating them. CDR3 sequence (DNA): TGTGCCAGCAGCGAGACCGTTGGCCTATCTGAGCAGTTCTTC. The encoded protein is CASSETVGLSEQFF.

This clone has a single count. The rearrangement uses TRBV7-2 and TRBJ2-7; D gene ambiguous. The V end lost 2 bases, the J end lost 0 bases, and 8 bases lay between the germline ends. CDR3 size: 14 residues. Looked up from germline, CDR1 is SGHTA and CDR2 is FQGNSA. The CDR3 loop reads CASSLFPASYEQYF. The CDR3 nucleotides read TGTGCCAGCAGCTTATTTCCAGCCTCCTACGAGCAGTACTTC.